The 28 T cell receptor beta chains given below trace back to one sample, sequenced in a study of control samples from healthy donors and cancer patients. The table came from immunoSEQ multiplex PCR; TCRdb's copy has only in-frame clones and leaves some out. The table lists 150,000 to 200,000 clones, 94% of them singletons. Sequenced material: blood. These receptors were obtained from a woman aged 18-29 years in good health.

V and J are TRBV2 and TRBJ2-2; D ambiguous. CDR3 length: 14 amino acids. The V gene's germline CDR1 is SNHLY and CDR2 FYNNEI. The V end was cut by 4 bases, the J end by 3 bases, with 9 bases between. DNA for the CDR3: TGTGCCAGCAGTGTTTGGGGTGACACCGGGGAGCTGTTTTTT. Its translation: CASSVWGDTGELFF.

The rearrangement uses TRBV5-1 and TRBJ1-4; 8 positions agree with TRBD1. The trim removed 2 bases at V and 0 bases at J, leaving 6 bases unmatched. Germline assignment: CDR1 SGHRS and CDR2 YFSETQ. The CDR3 runs to 17 residues. Here the CDR3 reads CASSLRTGRATNEKLFF. DNA for the CDR3: TGCGCCAGCAGCTTAAGGACAGGGCGGGCAACTAATGAAAAACTGTTTTTT.

This chain links TRBV5-6 with TRBJ1-1; D call uncertain. CDR1 is SGHDT, CDR2 YYEEEE, per germline. The V end was cut by 4 bases, the J end by 7 bases, with 17 bases between. This CDR3 has 14 amino acids. CDR3 loop: CASSTDEKLHEAFF. The DNA of the CDR3 is TGTGCCAGCAGCACGGACGAAAAACTTCATGAAGCTTTCTTT.

V gene TRBV5-1 combines with J gene TRBJ2-7, with 8 bases fitting TRBD1. Germline V lookup: CDR1 SGHRS, CDR2 YFSETQ. V was pared by 4 bases and J by 9 bases, with 12 bases of the junction left unmatched. The CDR3 covers 14 residues. The CDR3 here is CASSPGTGWWGQYF. The CDR3 nucleotides are TGCGCCAGCAGCCCCGGGACAGGTTGGTGGGGGCAGTACTTC.

The CDR3 DNA sequence: TGTGCCAGCAGCTTAACGACAGGGGGAGCTTTCTTT. Protein sequence: CASSLTTGGAFF. The rearrangement uses TRBV7-9 and TRBJ1-1; 9 positions match TRBD1. V was clipped by 2 bases and J by 10 bases; unmatched bases: 2. Germline V gives CDR1 SEHNR, CDR2 FQNEAQ (reference sequence). CDR3 size: 12 residues. The whole variable domain, filled in from reference TRBV7-9 and TRBJ1-1, reads DTGVSQNPRHKITKRGQNVTFRCDPISEHNRLYWYRQTLGQGPEFLTYFQNEAQLEKSRLLSDRFSAERPKGSFSTLEIQRTEQGDSAMYLCASSLTTGGAFFGQGTRLTVV.

The chain has TRBV6-2 or TRBV6-3 and TRBJ2-6, with D possibly TRBD1 on 5 matching bases. Trimming stripped 3 bases from V and 2 bases from J, with 11 bases between. The CDR3 sequence is 16 residues long. CDR1 is MNHEY, CDR2 SVGEGT, per germline. The CDR3 spells CASSYVGAAGANVLTF. The DNA for the CDR3 is TGTGCCAGCAGTTATGTTGGGGCGGCTGGGGCCAACGTCCTGACTTTC.

This CDR3 is CASSIPGTSYNEQFF. Here the CDR3 DNA reads TGTGCCAGTAGTATTCCAGGGACGTCCTACAATGAGCAGTTCTTC. The V and J genes are TRBV19 and TRBJ2-1; perhaps D is TRBD1 or TRBD2 (5 bases each). This CDR3 spans 15 amino acids. Deletions cut 3 bases from V and 1 base from J, with 10 bases between. Germline V CDR1 and CDR2: LNHDA, SQIVND (reference sequence). The variable domain in full, with the rest retrieved from reference TRBV19 and TRBJ2-1, is DGGITQSPKYLFRKEGQNVTLSCEQNLNHDAMYWYRQDPGQGLRLIYYSQIVNDFQKGDIAEGYSVSREKKESFPLTVTSAQKNPTAFYLCASSIPGTSYNEQFFGPGTRLTVL.

This clone showed up just a few times. The rearrangement joins TRBV11-2 to TRBJ2-7, with 8 nucleotides matching TRBD1. Germline-derived CDR1 and CDR2 are SGHAT and FQNNGV. This CDR3 has 15 amino acids. J was trimmed by 3 bases and V by 5 bases; bases with no gene match: 9. The DNA for the CDR3 is TGTGCCAGCAGCCCCACAGGGGGTAGTGGCTACGAGCAGTACTTC. This translates into CASSPTGGSGYEQYF.

This clone has ten or more counts. CDR3 loop: CASSQARQARQEGYTF. DNA of the CDR3: TGCGCCAGCAGCCAAGCCCGACAGGCCCGGCAAGAAGGCTACACCTTC. V usage is TRBV4-1 and J usage is TRBJ1-2; tentative D call: TRBD1 (6 bases). The CDR3 has 16 amino acids. The germline V gene encodes CDR1 MGHRA and CDR2 YSYEKL. V lost 1 base to trimming and J lost 8 bases, with 20 bases between them.

The chain has TRBV19 and TRBJ2-5, with 8 bases matching TRBD2. The germline V gene encodes CDR1 LNHDA and CDR2 SQIVND (reference sequence). This CDR3 region has 13 residues. The CDR3 loop is CASKVAGQETQYF. CDR3 bases: TGTGCTTCGAAGGTAGCGGGGCAAGAGACCCAGTACTTC.

The rearrangement uses TRBV7-6 and TRBJ2-7, with 10 nucleotides matching TRBD1. Trimming cost V 5 bases and J 5 bases; bases outside gene matches: 6. This CDR3 has 14 amino acids. CDR1 and CDR2 from the germline V gene are SGHVS and FNYEAQ. CDR3 sequence: CASSLGTGADEQYF. The CDR3 DNA follows: TGTGCCAGCAGCCTAGGGACAGGGGCGGACGAGCAGTACTTC.

The chain employs TRBV28 and TRBJ1-6; D is possibly TRBD1 (6 bases). V lost 7 bases, J lost 7 bases, and 17 bases lay in between. The CDR3 runs 15 residues. CDR1 MDHEN and CDR2 SYDVKM come from the germline V gene. The CDR3 region has the DNA TGTGCCAGCACGTACCAGGGGTTTATGAATTCACCCCTCCACTTT. Translating it yields CASTYQGFMNSPLHF.

The gene calls are TRBV5-1 and TRBJ1-1; D may be TRBD1 (5 bases). CDR3 length: 15 amino acids. CDR1 SGHRS and CDR2 YFSETQ come from the germline V gene. Trimming left V 0 bases short and J 3 bases short, with 12 bases between. The CDR3 is CASSLVTGLDTEAFF. CDR3 bases: TGCGCCAGCAGCTTGGTAACAGGCTTGGACACTGAAGCTTTCTTT.

The V gene is TRBV28, the J gene TRBJ1-1; D gene uncertain. This CDR3 has 24 amino acids. V lost 3 bases and J lost 3, with 41 bases in between. Per germline, CDR1 MDHEN and CDR2 SYDVKM. Here the CDR3 DNA reads TGTGCCAGCAGTTTGAGGCGGGTAGTGATTTGGGCCCCGTGGTGGATTGGTGGGGACACTGAAGCTTTCTTT. Translating it yields CASSLRRVVIWAPWWIGGDTEAFF. Complete variable domain (other parts from reference TRBV28 and TRBJ1-1): DVKVTQSSRYLVKRTGEKVFLECVQDMDHENMFWYRQDPGLGLRLIYFSYDVKMKEKGDIPEGYSVSREKKERFSLILESASTNQTSMYLCASSLRRVVIWAPWWIGGDTEAFFGQGTRLTVV.

The V call is TRBV29-1, the J call TRBJ2-7, with a possible D match to TRBD2 (6 bases). V lost 6 bases and J 5 bases, leaving 11 bases between the germline ends. CDR1 is SQVTM and CDR2 is ANQGSEA in the germline V gene. This CDR3 is 11 amino acids long. The CDR3 is CSVGGENEQYF. In nucleotides, the CDR3 is TGCAGCGTCGGGGGTGAGAACGAGCAGTACTTC.

This chain links TRBV7-9 with TRBJ1-6; D unresolved. Trimming shortened V by 0 bases and J by 7 bases, and 4 bases separated the two germline ends. The CDR3 is 13 residues long. Germline V gives CDR1 SEHNR, CDR2 FQNEAQ (reference sequence). The CDR3 here is CASSLAENSPLHF. CDR3 in DNA: TGTGCCAGCAGCTTAGCGGAGAATTCACCCCTCCACTTT.

J is TRBJ1-1 and V is TRBV11-2; TRBD1 agrees at 7 bases. This CDR3 has 17 residues. Trimming removed 1 base from V and 3 bases from J; junction bases left unmatched: 11. From germline, CDR1 is SGHAT and CDR2 FQNNGV. CDR3 residues: CASSLVQGKAGDTEAFF. The CDR3, as DNA: TGTGCCAGCAGCTTAGTACAGGGGAAAGCGGGGGACACTGAAGCTTTCTTT.

The chain carries TRBV12-3 or TRBV12-4 and TRBJ1-6, with a possible D match to TRBD1 (6 bases). Trimming removed 5 bases at V and 10 bases at J, with 9 bases between. The CDR3 loop spans 12 amino acids. CDR3: CASSKQGSPLHF. The CDR3 nucleotides read TGTGCCAGCAGTAAACAGGGATCACCCCTCCACTTT.

CDR3 amino acids: CASSLGDRGYAFF. CDR3 coding DNA: TGTGCCAGCAGTTTGGGGGACAGGGGTTACGCTTTCTTT. This rearrangement joins TRBV6-2 or TRBV6-3 to TRBJ1-1, with TRBD1 matching 10 bases. The CDR3 consists of 13 residues. Losses at the gene ends were 4 bases for V and 11 bases for J; bases not matched to a gene: 7. CDR1 and CDR2 from the germline V gene are MNHEY and SVGEGT.

The rearrangement joins TRBV5-1 to TRBJ2-7; D ambiguous. The CDR3 runs to 13 residues. Germline V gives CDR1 SGHRS, CDR2 YFSETQ. V lost 5 bases to trimming and J lost 0 bases, with 9 bases between them. CDR3 sequence reads: CASSRPDSYEQYF. Written as DNA, the CDR3 is TGCGCCAGCAGTCGGCCGGACTCCTACGAGCAGTACTTC.

CDR3 sequence (DNA): TGCAGCGTTCGGGGGAGGCGCATGAACACTGAAGCTTTCTTT. Translating gives CSVRGRRMNTEAFF. The chain carries TRBV29-1 and TRBJ1-1, with D perhaps matching TRBD1 (5 bases). CDR1 is SQVTM and CDR2 is ANQGSEA in the germline V gene. This CDR3 is built from 14 residues. V lost 5 bases and J lost 0, with 13 bases in between.

The J gene is TRBJ1-3, the V gene TRBV2, with D maybe TRBD1 (6 bases). Trimming cost V 10 bases and J 0 bases, with 31 bases left between them. CDR1 is SNHLY and CDR2 is FYNNEI in the germline V gene. This CDR3 region has 20 residues. The CDR3 region is CAILKLRQEGKSPSGNTIYF. The CDR3, as DNA: TGTGCCATCCTGAAACTAAGACAGGAGGGAAAGTCGCCCTCTGGAAACACCATATATTTT.

The J gene is TRBJ1-2, the V gene TRBV5-4, with a possible D match to TRBD1 (5 bases). The V gene's germline CDR1 is SGHNT and CDR2 YYREEE (reference sequence). The CDR3 length is 16 residues. Between the trimmed V and J ends, which lost 4 bases and 2 bases, there was a span of 18 bases. The CDR3 protein is CASSPAGGGSNYGYTF. The CDR3 DNA sequence: TGTGCCAGCAGCCCGGCCGGGGGGGGTTCGAACTATGGCTACACCTTC.

The rearrangement uses TRBV19 and TRBJ2-1, with 7 bases lining up with TRBD2. The CDR3 covers 16 residues. CDR1 and CDR2 from the germline V gene are LNHDA and SQIVND (reference sequence). V was clipped by 3 bases and J by 1 base; unmatched bases: 6. CDR3 DNA sequence: TGTGCCAGTAGTATTGGGCGTAGCGGGTCCTACAATGAGCAGTTCTTC. Translating it yields CASSIGRSGSYNEQFF.

The rearrangement uses TRBV11-2 and TRBJ1-2; 7 bases align to TRBD1. There are 16 residues in the CDR3. Germline V lookup: CDR1 SGHAT, CDR2 FQNNGV. V lost 3 bases, J lost 3 bases, and 10 bases stayed unmatched. The CDR3 spells CASSLQGTDRYYGYTF. DNA of the CDR3: TGTGCCAGCAGCTTGCAGGGGACAGATAGGTACTATGGCTACACCTTC.

The chain joins TRBV27 to TRBJ2-2; 11 bases match TRBD1. This CDR3 has 15 residues. The J segment lost 3 bases and the V segment lost 7 bases, leaving 4 bases of the junction unmatched. Germline CDR1 reads MNHEY; CDR2 reads SMNVEV (reference sequence). The CDR3 sequence is CASTGQGAYTGELFF. The CDR3, as DNA: TGTGCCAGCACAGGACAGGGGGCCTACACCGGGGAGCTGTTTTTT.

This chain connects TRBV6-5 to TRBJ1-1, with D perhaps TRBD1 (6 bases). The V end was cut by 5 bases, the J end by 4 bases, with 11 bases between. CDR3 size: 13 residues. Germline-derived CDR1 and CDR2 are MNHEY and SVGAGI. The CDR3 DNA is TGTGCCAGCAGTCAGGGAGGGGGCACTGAAGCTTTCTTT. Protein product: CASSQGGGTEAFF.

This chain joins TRBV6-6 and TRBJ2-5; the D gene is possibly TRBD2 (5 bases). V was shortened by 6 bases and J by 1 base, with 12 bases between the two germline ends. Germline values: CDR1 MNHNY, CDR2 SVGAGI (reference sequence). The CDR3 has 14 residues. CDR3 sequence (DNA): TGTGCCAGCAGGAACGGGGAAACCCAAGAGACCCAGTACTTC. Translated: CASRNGETQETQYF.